A selection of T cell receptor beta chains follows, all from one sample in a study of patients and donors after allogeneic stem cell transplantation. A single record per CDR3 protein comes from TCRdb applying MiXCR to the RT-PCR reads. This sample has approximately 200,000 distinct CDR3 sequences, with approximately 14% found just once. Sequenced input: blood, either unsorted or a sorted T cell fraction (not recorded which). These receptors originate from a human donor who was either an allogeneic HSCT recipient or a stem cell or donor lymphocyte infusion donor (not recorded which). It is not recorded whose cells these are; they may come from a transplant donor. Both conserved end residues are part of each CDR3. Each record gives: clone size, J gene, V gene, D gene, CDR3 DNA, CDR3 protein. The D gene is left open where the match is weak. Clone size is stated in some rows and not others, as once, few, many or a class when expanded.

size: few
J: TRBJ1-2
V: TRBV2
D: NA
DNA: TGTGCCAGCAGTGGGACAGAATATCCTCTCTATGGCTACACCTTC
CDR3: CASSGTEYPLYGYTF

size: NA
J: TRBJ2-5
V: TRBV12-3/TRBV12-4
D: NA
DNA: TGTGCCAGCAGTTTTGGTGTTGAGACCCAGTACTTC
CDR3: CASSFGVETQYF

size: many
J: TRBJ2-7
V: TRBV7-6
D: NA
DNA: TGTGCCAGCAGGCCTCCTAGCTCCTACGAGCAGTACTTC
CDR3: CASRPPSSYEQYF

size: few
J: TRBJ2-1
V: TRBV5-4
D: NA
DNA: TGTGCCAGCAGCTCCGTTGGGGACGATGAGCAGTTCTTC
CDR3: CASSSVGDDEQFF

size: few
J: TRBJ2-2
V: TRBV7-8
D: NA
DNA: TGTGCCAGCAGCTTAGTTGGGGGCGGGAACACCGGGGAGCTGTTTTTT
CDR3: CASSLVGGGNTGELFF

size: many
J: TRBJ2-3
V: TRBV28
D: NA
DNA: TGCGCCAGCAGCTTGTCTGATACGCAGTATTTT
CDR3: CASSLSDTQYF

size: few
J: TRBJ1-1
V: TRBV6-1
D: NA
DNA: TGTGCCAGCAAAGGGGCAGCGTACGACACTGAAGCTTTCTTT
CDR3: CASKGAAYDTEAFF

size: many
J: TRBJ2-3
V: TRBV12-3/TRBV12-4
D: TRBD1
DNA: TGTGCCAGCAGTTCAGACAGGGGGGAGGCAGATACGCAGTATTTT
CDR3: CASSSDRGEADTQYF

size: many
J: TRBJ2-3
V: TRBV7-2
D: NA
DNA: TGTGCCAGCAGCTTAACGGGGGAGGCAGTTGATACGCAGTATTTT
CDR3: CASSLTGEAVDTQYF

size: NA
J: TRBJ2-3
V: TRBV5-1
D: TRBD2
DNA: TGCGCCAGCAGCTTGGAAGGGACTAGCGGGATAGATACGCAGTATTTT
CDR3: CASSLEGTSGIDTQYF

size: NA
J: TRBJ1-5
V: TRBV20-1
D: NA
DNA: TGCAGTGCGAAGGGACTTAGCAATCAGCCCCAGCATTTT
CDR3: CSAKGLSNQPQHF

size: NA
J: TRBJ2-1
V: TRBV29-1
D: TRBD2
DNA: TGCAGCGTTCCGCCTAGCGGGGCTTCCTACAATGAGCAGTTCTTC
CDR3: CSVPPSGASYNEQFF

size: NA
J: TRBJ2-2
V: TRBV11-1
D: TRBD1
DNA: TGTGCCAGCAGCTCCTTGGGACAGGGATTGGGGAACACCGGGGAGCTGTTTTTT
CDR3: CASSSLGQGLGNTGELFF